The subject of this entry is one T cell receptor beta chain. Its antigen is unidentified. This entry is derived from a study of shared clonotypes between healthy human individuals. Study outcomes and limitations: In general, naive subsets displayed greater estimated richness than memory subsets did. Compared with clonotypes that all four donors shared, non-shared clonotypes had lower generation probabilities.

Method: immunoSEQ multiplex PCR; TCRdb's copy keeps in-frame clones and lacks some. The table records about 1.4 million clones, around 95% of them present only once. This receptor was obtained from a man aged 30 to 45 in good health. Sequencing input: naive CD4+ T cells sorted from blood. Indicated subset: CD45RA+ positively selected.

The CDR3 region is CASSYTQEETQYF. The CDR3 DNA follows: TGTGCCAGCTCCTATACTCAAGAGGAGACCCAGTACTTC. The chain recombines TRBV18 with TRBJ2-5; D is unresolved. The V gene's germline CDR1 is KGHSH and CDR2 LQKENI. The V end lost 6 bases, the J end lost 5 bases, and 13 bases lay between the germline ends. This CDR3 spans 13 amino acids.